The table lists the clone carrying this T cell receptor (beta chain) with a few counts. The sample originates from a study of Graves' ophthalmopathy and Graves' hyperthyroidism. In this cohort's terms, stable hyperthyroidism meant no ophthalmopathy by 18 months of follow-up. Aged 18 to 65, hyperthyroidism patients had been newly diagnosed, with under 2 months' duration. Certain patients were not enrolled. These were patients with other autoimmune diseases, uncontrolled infections, pregnancy or lactation. PBMCs had their origin in fresh peripheral blood (around 10 ml). The CDR3 length is 14 residues. V was clipped by 1 base and J by 13 bases, with 19 bases between them. Per the germline V gene, CDR1 is MDHEN and CDR2 is SYDVKM. As the template, RNA transcripts were used to amplify TCR beta CDR3 regions. An opening RT-PCR round employed HTBI primers and preceded a second-round multiplex PCR. TCRdb used MiXCR to reprocess the multiplex PCR reads, holding one entry per CDR3 protein. The sample carries 680,000 or so distinct CDR3 sequences, 22% recorded once.

The J gene is TRBJ1-2, the V gene TRBV28; D perhaps matches TRBD1 (6 bases). Source material: peripheral blood. The receptor was derived from a woman aged 18-29 years with stable Graves' hyperthyroidism. Some clones in this sample may be carry-over from other donors' samples. This chain's CDR3 is CASSLLGGGSPSTF. The DNA for the CDR3 is TGTGCCAGCAGTTTATTGGGGGGCGGCTCTCCTAGCACCTTC.